Many counts were recorded for the clone carrying this TCR beta chain. Germline loops: CDR1 DFQATT, CDR2 SNEGSKA (reference sequence). The CDR3 is 14 amino acids. J gave up 5 bases and V 3 bases, and 7 bases lay outside the gene matches. The sample is drawn from a study of low-dose radiotherapy and immunotherapy resistance in tumors. For the study at large: Each two-week cycle included intravenous cyclophosphamide 200 mg/m2, given one day before radiation and immunotherapy. For four cycles from cycle 1 day 1, patients took 300 mg oral aspirin daily.

Covering alpha and beta chains, TRAV- and TRBV-specific primers were used for the first-strand cDNA. A constant-region primer paired with the V-primer adapter amplified TCRs over approximately 19 PCR cycles. TCRdb fed the reads into MiXCR, producing one record per CDR3 protein. This sample carries around 60,000 distinct CDR3 sequences, about 23% of them seen once, and the ten largest clones take around 7%. Time point of the sample: after trial treatment. Noted treatment: LDRT plus nivolumab, ipilimumab, low-dose cyclophosphamide and aspirin (RACIN trial). V usage is TRBV20-1 and J usage is TRBJ2-7; 10 nucleotides line up with TRBD1. This sequence originates from a male donor with prostate cancer. The sequences come from PBMCs, collected after low-dose radiotherapy plus immunotherapy. The CDR3 region has the DNA TGCAGTGCTAGGAGACAGGGGGCACGAAACGAGCAGTACTTC. This translates into CSARRQGARNEQYF.